This T cell receptor beta chain comes out of a study of T-cell memory formation after mild COVID-19. General study results and limits: Detection of some responders pre-infection suggested pre-existing cross-reactive memory T cells participated. Clones contracting day 15 to 85 were balanced CD4/CD8; later expanders leaned CD4+. Of the contracting clones, CD4+ ones lay mainly in CM and EM, and CD8+ ones in EMRA.

TCRdb processed the 5' RACE reads anew with MiXCR; each CDR3 protein has one entry. The table has 380,000 or so distinct CDR3 sequences, approximately 14% seen once; the top ten hold over 20%. This clonotype occurred a few times. The antigen is unknown. The receptor was derived from a man in his late teens or twenties who had mild COVID-19 (a few samples of this study predate the infection). Cell type and time point are not known. The specimen was PBMCs or a T cell subset sorted from them (not recorded which).

DNA for the CDR3: TGCGCCAGCAGTCAGCAGGGGTTGGGCACAGATACGCAGTATTTT. Translation gives CASSQQGLGTDTQYF. This rearrangement joins TRBV4-1 to TRBJ2-3; tentative D call: TRBD1 (6 bases). CDR3 length: 15 residues. Trimming left V 6 bases short and J 1 base short, with 14 bases between. From germline, CDR1 is MGHRA and CDR2 YSYEKL.